Listed below are T cell receptor beta chains from one sample, sequenced in a study of OX40 agonist ivuxolimab in advanced cancers. Generated by immunoSEQ multiplex PCR, the TCRdb table keeps only in-frame clones and is missing some. The profile shows some 86,000 clones, over 75% of them singletons. The material was CD4+ or CD8+ T cells sorted from blood, obtained in a trial of the OX40 agonist ivuxolimab. The origin of the receptors is an adult with an advanced solid tumor such as melanoma, head and neck, liver or kidney cancer. CDR3s include the opening cysteine and the closing phenylalanine or tryptophan.

V gene: TRBV11-1; J gene: TRBJ2-1; CDR3 protein: CASRSLGTRWNEQFF
V gene: TRBV18; J gene: TRBJ1-1; CDR3 protein: CASSPRQGAIDTEAFF
V gene: TRBV5-1; J gene: TRBJ2-3; CDR3 protein: CASSWRTGLGDTQYF
V gene: TRBV27; J gene: TRBJ2-3; CDR3 protein: CASSLSGDSTDTQYF
V gene: TRBV30; J gene: TRBJ2-7; CDR3 protein: CAWSVRDEQYF
V gene: TRBV7-9; J gene: TRBJ1-3; CDR3 protein: CAYQQSPGSGNTIYF
V gene: TRBV18; J gene: TRBJ1-1; CDR3 protein: CASSLPPSPNTEAFF
V gene: TRBV10-3; J gene: TRBJ2-7; CDR3 protein: CAISEGGYEQYF
V gene: TRBV14; J gene: TRBJ2-5; CDR3 protein: CASSLTLAGGETQYF
V gene: TRBV27; J gene: TRBJ1-2; CDR3 protein: CASSLRQGLGYGYTF
V gene: TRBV15; J gene: TRBJ2-5; CDR3 protein: CATSRGGQGVETQYF
V gene: TRBV28; J gene: TRBJ2-7; CDR3 protein: CASISGSSPQYF
V gene: TRBV7-2; J gene: TRBJ2-2; CDR3 protein: CASSPTGVAGELFF
V gene: TRBV6-5; J gene: TRBJ1-1; CDR3 protein: CASSYSGGVAFF
V gene: TRBV5-6; J gene: TRBJ2-7; CDR3 protein: CASSPGTSGSRYEQYF
V gene: TRBV7-9; J gene: TRBJ2-1; CDR3 protein: CASSPRRGAEQFF
V gene: TRBV7-2; J gene: TRBJ2-1; CDR3 protein: CASSLAMINEQFF
V gene: TRBV30; J gene: TRBJ2-3; CDR3 protein: CAWRSRQDTQYF
V gene: TRBV4-1; J gene: TRBJ2-7; CDR3 protein: CASSQDQGLVYEQYF
V gene: TRBV7-3; J gene: TRBJ2-1; CDR3 protein: CASSPLAGGPFNEQFF
V gene: TRBV6-6; J gene: TRBJ2-7; CDR3 protein: CASRPTSGTPYEQYF
V gene: TRBV18; J gene: TRBJ2-5; CDR3 protein: CASSPRVLAGDSETQYF
V gene: TRBV28; J gene: TRBJ2-7; CDR3 protein: CASSFSSYEQYF
V gene: TRBV11-3; J gene: TRBJ2-7; CDR3 protein: CASSRTSEYEQYF
V gene: TRBV9; J gene: TRBJ1-1; CDR3 protein: CASSGQGAPEAFF
V gene: TRBV28; J gene: TRBJ2-7; CDR3 protein: CASSLTSAGGHKQYF
V gene: TRBV6-4; J gene: TRBJ2-2; CDR3 protein: CASSDSYRQVNTGELFF
V gene: TRBV19; J gene: TRBJ2-2; CDR3 protein: CASRNGAGELFF
V gene: TRBV5-1; J gene: TRBJ2-2; CDR3 protein: CASSLTTGDTGELFF
V gene: TRBV27; J gene: TRBJ1-4; CDR3 protein: CASSLIPPFSATNEKLFF
V gene: TRBV28; J gene: TRBJ1-4; CDR3 protein: CASSFERGIAEKLFF
V gene: TRBV2; J gene: TRBJ2-3; CDR3 protein: CASSWDSSTDTQYF
V gene: TRBV7-8; J gene: TRBJ2-3; CDR3 protein: CASSPTLVTDTQYF